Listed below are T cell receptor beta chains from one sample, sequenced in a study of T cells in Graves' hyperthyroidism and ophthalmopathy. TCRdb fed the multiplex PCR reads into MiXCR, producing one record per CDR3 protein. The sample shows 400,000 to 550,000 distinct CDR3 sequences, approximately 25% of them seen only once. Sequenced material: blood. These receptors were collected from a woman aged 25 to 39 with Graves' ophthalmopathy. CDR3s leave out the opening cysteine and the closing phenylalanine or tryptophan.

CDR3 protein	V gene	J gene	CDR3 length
AWSVRGTGTYGYT	TRBV30	TRBJ1-2	13
ASSNRGNTIY	TRBV7-9	TRBJ1-3	10
ASSYRGVGQPQH	TRBV6-5	TRBJ1-5	12
ASSSPSGQKAF	TRBV28	TRBJ1-1	11
ASSGRLGETQY	TRBV27	TRBJ2-5	11
ASSLEDEGAAYEQY	TRBV5-5	TRBJ2-7	14
ASSLKTGLLETQY	TRBV7-2	TRBJ2-5	13
ATMGASLTYEQY	TRBV28	TRBJ2-7	12
ASATEQVRLH	TRBV6-1	TRBJ2-7	10
ASSQDITTYEQY	TRBV3-1	TRBJ2-7	12
ASSPTTSNGELF	TRBV7-3	TRBJ2-2	12
ASTPGSPSYEQY	TRBV6-1	TRBJ2-7	12
ASMVRGANYEQY	TRBV28	TRBJ2-7	12
ASSLDGAQPQH	TRBV7-2	TRBJ1-5	11
ASSQYDTEAF	TRBV7-9	TRBJ1-1	10
ASSYSGLRTEAF	TRBV6-5	TRBJ1-1	12
SARGERGGRIGELF	TRBV20-1	TRBJ2-2	14
AISKGATMESSGYT	TRBV10-3	TRBJ1-2	14
ASSRPGLAIGELF	TRBV27	TRBJ2-2	13
ASNFVQTTEAF	TRBV2	TRBJ1-1	11
ASSTGLTLATYEQY	TRBV19	TRBJ2-7	14
ASSPTRNTGELF	TRBV7-3	TRBJ2-2	12
ASSPRDRESSEQY	TRBV6-1	TRBJ2-7	13
ASSLTGPTGGTYGYT	TRBV7-3	TRBJ1-2	15
ASSSRRLGGAKIDYGYT	TRBV12-3/TRBV12-4	TRBJ1-2	17
ASSPRGGGELF	TRBV12-3/TRBV12-4	TRBJ2-2	11
SVVGLGNTIY	TRBV29-1	TRBJ1-3	10
ASSFGGQGETQY	TRBV5-1	TRBJ2-5	12
ASSTRTEQETQY	TRBV7-2	TRBJ2-5	12
ASSAKTGAGVYYEQY	TRBV11-1	TRBJ2-7	15
ASSNDLTGRLGGGLKETQY	TRBV7-2	TRBJ2-5	19
ASRHEYRRDYGYT	TRBV12-3/TRBV12-4	TRBJ1-2	13
ASSYGGPNYEQY	TRBV6-5	TRBJ2-7	12
ASSQVADSLDLGYGYT	TRBV4-2	TRBJ1-2	16
ASSLGRGRINEQY	TRBV12-3/TRBV12-4	TRBJ2-7	13
ASSLEGQGAYEQY	TRBV5-1	TRBJ2-7	13
ASNDRAQPQH	TRBV28	TRBJ1-5	10
AISDTGSLNTEAF	TRBV10-3	TRBJ1-1	13
SAELNTEAF	TRBV20-1	TRBJ1-1	9
ASSEATSGGADGYEQY	TRBV2	TRBJ2-7	16